This passage covers 19 T cell receptor beta chains from one sample sequenced in a study of control samples from healthy donors and cancer patients (dated by TCRdb to 2018 to 2020). The method was the immunoSEQ multiplex PCR assay. In its TCRdb copy, this immuneACCESS table keeps in-frame sequences only and misses some clones. Where compared with another copy, unresolved V genes explain less than half of these, and the others have no known cause. This sample has approximately 110,000 clones in its table, and roughly 89% of those were observed once. Approximately 15% of the sample lies in the top ten. The specimen sequenced was blood. The source is a woman in her 50s in good health.

This clone was detected only once. The V call is TRBV2, the J call TRBJ2-7; D not resolved. Per the germline V gene, CDR1 is SNHLY and CDR2 is FYNNEI. The CDR3 covers 15 residues. Trimming removed 3 bases from V and 6 bases from J, with 18 bases in between. The CDR3: CASSEIGQRKGEQYF. CDR3 sequence (DNA): TGTGCCAGCAGTGAGATAGGGCAGAGGAAAGGCGAGCAGTACTTC. The full variable domain, completed using reference TRBV2 and TRBJ2-7, is EPEVTQTPSHQVTQMGQEVILRCVPISNHLYFYWYRQILGQKVEFLVSFYNNEISEKSEIFDDQFSVERPDGSNFTLKIRSTKLEDSAMYFCASSEIGQRKGEQYFGPGTRLTVT.

The chain recombines TRBV12-3 or TRBV12-4 with TRBJ2-3, with D possibly being TRBD2 (6 bases). The germline V and J ends were trimmed by 3 bases and 6 bases, with 10 bases remaining between them. The CDR3 extends over 13 amino acids. The CDR3 protein is CASSLRDGDTQYF. Here the CDR3 DNA reads TGTGCCAGCAGTTTGCGGGACGGGGATACGCAGTATTTT.

The chain employs TRBV18 and TRBJ1-6; D is unresolved. V lost 4 bases, J lost 10 bases, and 11 bases lay in between. The V gene's germline CDR1 is KGHSH and CDR2 LQKENI. This CDR3 is 13 amino acids long. The CDR3 DNA reads TGTGCCAGCTCACATAATTCGGAATCACCCCTCCACTTT. It yields the protein CASSHNSESPLHF.

The chain couples TRBV27 to TRBJ2-3, with 7 positions matching TRBD2. V shed 5 bases, J shed 1 base, and the junction held 9 bases outside the gene matches. The CDR3 consists of 16 residues. Germline CDR1 MNHEY, CDR2 SMNVEV (reference sequence). The CDR3 here is CASSETGGSGTDTQYF. The CDR3 DNA follows: TGTGCCAGCAGTGAAACGGGCGGGAGCGGCACAGATACGCAGTATTTT.

In nucleotides, the CDR3 is TGTGCCATAAAACCCGGGACGGATTATGGCTACACCTTC. Residues: CAIKPGTDYGYTF. The rearrangement links TRBV10-3 to TRBJ1-2, with D perhaps matching TRBD1 (5 bases). Per the germline V gene, CDR1 is ENHRY and CDR2 is SYGVKD. The CDR3 is made up of 13 amino acids. The ends were cut back, 9 bases at V and 5 bases at J, with 16 bases in the middle.

This clone showed up just once. The V and J genes are TRBV2 and TRBJ1-2, with unresolved D. There are 16 residues in the CDR3. Trimming took off 6 bases at V and 5 bases at J, with 22 bases between the two ends. The V gene's germline CDR1 is SNHLY and CDR2 FYNNEI. CDR3 sequence: CASSRSGSNLYYGYTF. As DNA, the CDR3 is TGTGCCAGCAGCCGGTCGGGGAGTAACCTATATTATGGCTACACCTTC.

The chain couples TRBV7-2 to TRBJ2-5; D assignment may be TRBD1 or TRBD2 (6 bases each). This CDR3 contains 15 residues. The germline gives CDR1 SGHTA, CDR2 FQGNSA. V was shortened by 4 bases and J by 4 bases, with 16 bases between the two germline ends. CDR3 in DNA: TGTGCCAGCAGCTCCAAAGCCGGGGGCGCAGAGACCCAGTACTTC. Its protein is CASSSKAGGAETQYF.

This clone was recorded once. V and J are TRBV20-1 and TRBJ2-5, with no clear D. CDR1 and CDR2 from the germline V gene are DFQATT and SNEGSKA (reference sequence). The CDR3 is 10 amino acids. Trimming removed 2 bases at V and 3 bases at J, with 1 base between. The CDR3 is CSARKETQYF. CDR3 DNA sequence: TGCAGTGCTAGAAAAGAGACCCAGTACTTC.

The table lists this clone with a count of one. The rearrangement links TRBV15 to TRBJ1-5; D is possibly TRBD1 (5 bases). Trimming took off 2 bases at V and 7 bases at J, with 18 bases between the two ends. The CDR3 contains 16 residues. Germline V gene data show CDR1 as LNHNV and CDR2 as YYDKDF (reference sequence). This CDR3 is CATSRTTNRGNQPQHF. The CDR3 nucleotides read TGTGCCACCAGCAGAACAACGAACCGGGGGAACCAGCCCCAGCATTTT.

This chain links TRBV27 with TRBJ1-3, with 7 bases matching TRBD1. The V gene's germline CDR1 is MNHEY and CDR2 SMNVEV (reference sequence). J was trimmed by 4 bases and V by 5 bases; bases with no gene match: 5. The CDR3 covers 14 residues. The CDR3 bases are TGTGCCAGCAGTCCCCGGACAGGAGGAAACACCATATATTTT. Encoded protein: CASSPRTGGNTIYF.

V usage is TRBV7-3 and J usage is TRBJ1-6; D is possibly TRBD1 (5 bases). Germline-derived CDR1 and CDR2 are SGHTA and FQGTGA. Trimming shortened V by 3 bases and J by 7 bases, and 10 bases separated the two germline ends. This CDR3 has 14 amino acids. The CDR3 here is CASSFDSLNSPLHF. CDR3 nucleotides: TGTGCCAGCAGCTTCGACAGTTTAAATTCACCCCTCCACTTT.

The chain carries TRBV7-2 and TRBJ2-7, with D perhaps matching TRBD1 or TRBD2 (5 bases each). The CDR3 covers 15 residues. Trimming took off 3 bases at V and 3 bases at J, with 15 bases between the two ends. Germline CDR1 SGHTA, CDR2 FQGNSA. CDR3 loop: CASSLSQGVFYEQYF. CDR3 DNA: TGTGCCAGCAGCTTGTCCCAGGGAGTCTTCTACGAGCAGTACTTC.

The chain combines TRBV2 with TRBJ2-6; TRBD2 is a possible D gene (5 bases). Trimming stripped 6 bases from V and 1 base from J, with 10 bases between. Germline assignment: CDR1 SNHLY and CDR2 FYNNEI. CDR3 size: 15 residues. The CDR3 DNA reads as TGTGCCAGCAGCCTTCGACTATCTGGGGCCAACGTCCTGACTTTC. This sequence encodes CASSLRLSGANVLTF.

In the case of this clone: One end of the junction is discordant with germline, which a read error may explain. The chain uses TRBV7-9 and TRBJ2-2; tentatively, D is TRBD1 (6 bases). The germline gives CDR1 SEHNR, CDR2 FQNEAQ (reference sequence). The CDR3 is 14 amino acids. The CDR3: CANSPPTTGRELFF. CDR3 nucleotide sequence: TGTGCCAACAGCCCTCCTACAACAGGGCGAGAGCTGTTTTTT.

The gene calls are TRBV19 and TRBJ2-7, with unresolved D. Germline assignment: CDR1 LNHDA and CDR2 SQIVND (reference sequence). The V gene lost 6 bases and the J gene lost 2 bases, with 26 bases spanning the gap. CDR3 length: 18 amino acids. The CDR3 reads CASSSDSQQSWGTYEQYF. Written as DNA, the CDR3 is TGTGCCAGTAGCAGTGACTCGCAGCAAAGCTGGGGTACCTACGAGCAGTACTTC.

CDR3 coding DNA: TGTGCCAGCAGCCAAGTGAGGACAGGGAGGAACACTGAAGCTTTCTTT. Translation gives CASSQVRTGRNTEAFF. The V and J genes are TRBV3-1 (or the pseudogene TRBV3-2) and TRBJ1-1; TRBD1 aligns across 8 bases. V lost 1 base, J lost 1 base, and 5 bases stayed unmatched. The CDR3 consists of 16 residues. The germline gives CDR1 LGHDT, CDR2 YNNKEL (reference sequence).

This clone was seen just once. CDR3 sequence reads: CASRQQGSTEAFF. The CDR3 coding sequence is TGCGCCAGCAGGCAACAGGGTAGCACTGAAGCTTTCTTT. This chain uses TRBV4-1 with TRBJ1-1, with D possibly being TRBD1 (6 bases). The CDR3 has 13 amino acids. Germline values: CDR1 MGHRA, CDR2 YSYEKL. Trimming pared 6 bases from V and 4 bases from J, leaving 12 bases between.

The rearrangement links TRBV4-1 to TRBJ1-1, with 7 bases matching TRBD1. Trimming at V came to 6 bases and at J to 6 bases, leaving 4 bases not matched to a gene. The CDR3 runs to 12 residues. Germline values: CDR1 MGHRA, CDR2 YSYEKL. The CDR3 sequence: CASRSTGAEAFF. The CDR3, as DNA: TGCGCCAGCAGGTCAACAGGGGCTGAAGCTTTCTTT.

The chain combines TRBV5-4 with TRBJ2-7; D gene ambiguous. CDR3 size: 13 residues. The ends were cut back, 2 bases at V and 4 bases at J, with 10 bases in the middle. Germline-derived CDR1 and CDR2 are SGHNT and YYREEE (reference sequence). As DNA, the CDR3 is TGTGCCAGCAGCTTTGCTGGCGGATACGAGCAGTACGTC. Translation gives CASSFAGGYEQYV.